This T cell receptor beta chain was found in a study of molecular identifiers for immune sequencing clone quantification. Study-wide background: In the replicates, RNA derived from roughly 20,000 or 100,000 naive CD8 cells was divided into five parts, and four were sequenced. Study results and limitations: Molecules of identical TCR sharing a barcode could underestimate highly expanded clone sizes. Detection of one spiked Jurkat cell's TCR RNA reportedly worked in about a million naive cells.

This clonotype was observed at least ten times. Antigen: not known. TCRdb ran MiXCR on the PCR reads and lists one entry per CDR3 protein. This sample has 80,000 to 130,000 distinct CDR3 sequences; roughly 38% occur once, and the top ten carry approximately 4%. As CD8+CD4-CCR7+CD45RA+ cells, naive CD8 T cells were sorted. The CDR3 covers 15 residues. The germline gives CDR1 MDHEN, CDR2 SYDVKM. V lost 2 bases, J lost 1 base, and 12 bases lay in between. This sequence originates from a human donor in good health. Some libraries in this study had Jurkat cell RNA spiked in. The source material was naive CD8+ T cells from blood, with Jurkat cell RNA spiked in. Subset meaning: FACS-sorted CD8+CD4-CCR7+CD45RA+ naive T cells. The rearrangement uses TRBV28 and TRBJ2-7; no clear D gene. The CDR3 sequence: CASSLIGLGSYEQYF. DNA of the CDR3: TGTGCCAGCAGTTTAATTGGGCTAGGATCCTACGAGCAGTACTTC.